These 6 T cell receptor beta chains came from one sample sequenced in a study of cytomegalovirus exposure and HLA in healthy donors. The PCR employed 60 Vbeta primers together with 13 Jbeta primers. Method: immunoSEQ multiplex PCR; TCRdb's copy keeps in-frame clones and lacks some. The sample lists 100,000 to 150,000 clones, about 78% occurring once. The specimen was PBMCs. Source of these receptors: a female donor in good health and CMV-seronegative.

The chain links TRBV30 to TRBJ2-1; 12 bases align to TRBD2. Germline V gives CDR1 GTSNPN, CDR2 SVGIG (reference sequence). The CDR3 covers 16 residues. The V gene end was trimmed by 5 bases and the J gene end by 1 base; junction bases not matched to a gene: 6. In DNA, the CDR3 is TGTGCCTGGGGACCTAGCGGGAGGGGATCCTACAATGAGCAGTTCTTC. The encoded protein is CAWGPSGRGSYNEQFF. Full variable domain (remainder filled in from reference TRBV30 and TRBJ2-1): SQTIHQWPATLVQPVGSPLSLECTVEGTSNPNLYWYRQAAGRGLQLLFYSVGIGQISSEVPQNLSASRPQDRQFILSSKKLLLSDSGFYLCAWGPSGRGSYNEQFFGPGTRLTVL.

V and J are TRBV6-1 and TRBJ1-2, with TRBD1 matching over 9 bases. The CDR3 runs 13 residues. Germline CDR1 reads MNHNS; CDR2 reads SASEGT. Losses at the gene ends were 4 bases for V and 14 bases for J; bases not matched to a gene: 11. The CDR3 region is CASSAPGTGSETF. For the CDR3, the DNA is TGTGCCAGCAGTGCCCCCGGGACAGGGAGTGAAACCTTC.

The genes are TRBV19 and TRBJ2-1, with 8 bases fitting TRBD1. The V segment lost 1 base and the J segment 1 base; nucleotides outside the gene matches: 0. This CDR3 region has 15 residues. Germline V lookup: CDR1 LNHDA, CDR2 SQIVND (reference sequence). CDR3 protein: CASSIGTGSYNEQFF. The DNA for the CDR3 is TGTGCCAGTAGTATAGGGACAGGGTCCTACAATGAGCAGTTCTTC.

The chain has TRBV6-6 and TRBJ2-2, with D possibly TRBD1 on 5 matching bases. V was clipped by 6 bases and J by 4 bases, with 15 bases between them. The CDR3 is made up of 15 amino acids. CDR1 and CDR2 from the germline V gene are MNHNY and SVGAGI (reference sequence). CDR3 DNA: TGTGCCAGCAGCCTATGGGGCGGCGGCACCGGGGAGCTGTTTTTT. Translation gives CASSLWGGGTGELFF.

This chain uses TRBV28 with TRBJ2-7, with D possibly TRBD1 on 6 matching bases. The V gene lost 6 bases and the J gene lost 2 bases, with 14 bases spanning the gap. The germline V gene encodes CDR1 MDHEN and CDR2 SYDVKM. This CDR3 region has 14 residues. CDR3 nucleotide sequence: TGTGCCAGCAGAGTAAACAGGGTCCCCTACGAGCAGTACTTC. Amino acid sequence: CASRVNRVPYEQYF.

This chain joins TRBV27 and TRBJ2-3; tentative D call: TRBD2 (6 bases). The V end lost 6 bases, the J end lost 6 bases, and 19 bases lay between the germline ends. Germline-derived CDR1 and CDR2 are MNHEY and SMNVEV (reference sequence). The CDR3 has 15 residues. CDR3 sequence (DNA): TGTGCCAGCAGGGTTACTCTCTGGAGGGACGATACGCAGTATTTT. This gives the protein CASRVTLWRDDTQYF.